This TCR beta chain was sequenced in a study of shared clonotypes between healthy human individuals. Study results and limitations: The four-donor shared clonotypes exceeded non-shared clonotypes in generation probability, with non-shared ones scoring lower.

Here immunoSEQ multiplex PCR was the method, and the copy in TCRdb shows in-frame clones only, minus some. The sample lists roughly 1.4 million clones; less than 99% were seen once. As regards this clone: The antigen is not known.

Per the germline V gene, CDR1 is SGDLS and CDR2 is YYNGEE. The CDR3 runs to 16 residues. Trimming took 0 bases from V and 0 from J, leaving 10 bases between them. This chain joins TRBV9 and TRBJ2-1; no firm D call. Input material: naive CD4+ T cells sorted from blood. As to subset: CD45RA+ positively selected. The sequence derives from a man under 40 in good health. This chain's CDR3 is CASSVAGAPSYNEQFF. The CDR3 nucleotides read TGTGCCAGCAGCGTAGCTGGTGCCCCCTCCTACAATGAGCAGTTCTTC.